What follows is one TCR beta chain and its context. What it recognizes is unknown. The PCR contained 60 Vbeta and 13 Jbeta primers. Assay used: immunoSEQ multiplex PCR; TCRdb lists only in-frame clones, some missing. The sample comprises about 120,000 clones, 65% to 85% of which are singletons, and 3.5% to 4% rests with the top ten. This record belongs to a study of cytomegalovirus exposure and HLA in healthy donors. Study as a whole: As an earlier analysis found, roughly 170 million T cells yielded some 120 million unique TCR beta sequences. Study observations and caveats: Among TCR beta chains, those listed as cytomegalovirus-associated numbered over 150. Rarity marked most TCR sequences, yet some public TCRs occurred in many donors.

The V segment lost 0 bases and the J segment 4 bases; nucleotides outside the gene matches: 6. Germline V gene sequence: CDR1 ENHRY, CDR2 SYGVKD. The CDR3 consists of 15 residues. The clonotype comes from a man younger than 35 in good health and CMV-seropositive. The V gene is TRBV10-3, the J gene TRBJ2-7; 7 positions match TRBD1. Sequencing was carried out using PBMCs. The CDR3 is CAISESGTELYEQYF. For the CDR3, the DNA is TGTGCCATCAGTGAGTCTGGGACAGAGTTATACGAGCAGTACTTC.